This T cell receptor beta chain was documented in a study of cytomegalovirus exposure and HLA in healthy donors. The CDR3 runs 15 residues. The ends lost 3 bases at V and 5 bases at J; junction bases unmatched: 8. Germline CDR1 SGHRS, CDR2 YFSETQ. Remarks on this clone: Its antigen is as yet unknown.

Sequenced by immunoSEQ multiplex PCR; TCRdb stores in-frame clones only, minus some. The sample yields 55,000 to 70,000 clones, about 91% seen once. Study outcomes and limitations: In vitro testing confirmed a few CMV-associated chains as specific for CMV antigens.

This sequence was found in a woman between 25 and 40 years old in good health and CMV-seronegative. Specimen: PBMCs. The J gene is TRBJ2-5, the V gene TRBV5-1, with 9 bases identical to TRBD2. The CDR3 bases are TGCGCCAGCAGCTCAATGGGGGCGGGAGGGGAGACCCAGTACTTC. It codes for CASSSMGAGGETQYF. The entire variable domain, with the rest obtained from reference TRBV5-1 and TRBJ2-5, is as follows: KAGVTQTPRYLIKTRGQQVTLSCSPISGHRSVSWYQQTPGQGLQFLFEYFSETQRNKGNFPGRFSGRQFSNSRSEMNVSTLELGDSALYLCASSSMGAGGETQYFGPGTRLLVL.